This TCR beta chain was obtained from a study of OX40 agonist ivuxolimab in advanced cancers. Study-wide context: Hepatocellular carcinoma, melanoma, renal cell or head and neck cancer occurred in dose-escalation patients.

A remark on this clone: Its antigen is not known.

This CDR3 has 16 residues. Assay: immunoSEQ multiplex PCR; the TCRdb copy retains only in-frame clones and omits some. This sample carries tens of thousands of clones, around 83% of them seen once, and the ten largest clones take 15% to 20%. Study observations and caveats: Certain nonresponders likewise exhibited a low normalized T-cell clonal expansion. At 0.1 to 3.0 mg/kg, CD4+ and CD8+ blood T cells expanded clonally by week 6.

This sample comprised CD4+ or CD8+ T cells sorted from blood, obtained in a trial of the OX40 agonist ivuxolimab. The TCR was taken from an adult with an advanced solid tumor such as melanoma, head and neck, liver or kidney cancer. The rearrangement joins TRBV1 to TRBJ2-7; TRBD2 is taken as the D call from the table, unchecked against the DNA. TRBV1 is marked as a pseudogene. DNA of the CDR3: TGCACCAGCAGCCAACCTGAAAGCGGGGGTGGGTACGAGCAGTACTTC. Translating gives CTSSQPESGGGYEQYF.